What follows is one T cell receptor (beta chain) and its context. Its antigen is not known. This specimen belongs to a study of cytomegalovirus exposure and HLA in healthy donors. Whole-study context: In a later analysis, it was reported that the roughly 120 validation repertoires had been produced on the same platform as the 600 to 850 repertoires belonging to the first cohort.

TCRdb's copy holds only in-frame clones and misses some; the assay was immunoSEQ multiplex PCR. Of under 140,000 clones in the sample, 88% were seen once. The CDR3 sequence is 16 residues long. The V segment lost 4 bases and the J segment 4 bases; nucleotides outside the gene matches: 12. Germline V gives CDR1 GTSNPN, CDR2 SVGIG (reference sequence). Findings of the study overall: A later analysis found first-cohort TCR clusters tended to co-occur in the 120 or so validation repertoires.

The sequence was obtained from a woman younger than 45 in good health and CMV-seropositive. The sequenced sample was PBMCs. The chain uses TRBV30 and TRBJ2-3; TRBD2 matches at 9 bases. The CDR3 nucleotides are TGTGCCTGGACTCTACCAGTAGCGGGAGTGGCAGATACGCAGTATTTT. Its translation: CAWTLPVAGVADTQYF.